What follows are 4 T cell receptor beta chains derived from one specimen sequenced in a study of T-cell memory formation after mild COVID-19. TCRdb re-called the 5' RACE reads with MiXCR, one entry per CDR3 protein. The top ten hold roughly 3.5% of the sample, which has about 200,000 distinct CDR3 sequences, 9.5% seen once. Sequencing was done on a sample of PBMCs or a T cell subset sorted from them (not recorded which). These receptors came from a man between 18 and 35 years old who had mild COVID-19 (a few samples of this study predate the infection). Cell type and time point are not known.

This clonotype was seen more than once but under ten times. The chain has TRBV21-1 and TRBJ1-5; the table's D call, TRBD1, has no DNA check behind it. TRBV21-1 counts as a pseudogene. The CDR3 sequence is 13 residues long. CDR3 DNA sequence: TGTGCCAGCATCCGGGGGCCTCATCAGCCCCAGCATTTT. This encodes CASIRGPHQPQHF.

This clonotype was seen a handful of times. The chain is built from TRBV5-1 and TRBJ2-1; weak D call: TRBD2 (5 bases). The CDR3 spans 15 residues. V gave up 0 bases and J gave up 6 bases, with 13 bases separating them. Per germline, CDR1 SGHRS and CDR2 YFSETQ. CDR3 sequence reads: CASSLGVAEANEQFF. The CDR3 bases are TGCGCCAGCAGCTTGGGAGTGGCGGAGGCCAATGAGCAGTTCTTC.

This clonotype was picked up a small number of times. As DNA, the CDR3 is TGTGCCATCAGTGCAGAGTCCTCGCGAGATACGCAGTATTTT. Encoded protein: CAISAESSRDTQYF. The chain uses TRBV10-3 and TRBJ2-3; no reliable D call. Germline V gene data show CDR1 as ENHRY and CDR2 as SYGVKD. V lost 4 bases and J lost 5, with 13 bases in between. The CDR3 totals 14 residues.

This clonotype was counted ten times or more. The chain joins TRBV3-1 to TRBJ2-6; the D is unclear. CDR1 is LGHDT, CDR2 YNNKEL, per germline (reference sequence). Trimming cost V 5 bases and J 0 bases, with 5 bases left between them. The CDR3 length is 14 residues. The CDR3 sequence: CASSRSSGANVLTF. In DNA, the CDR3 is TGTGCCAGCAGCAGAAGCTCTGGGGCCAACGTCCTGACTTTC.